This TCR beta chain is drawn from a study of T cell responses to AZD1222 COVID-19 vaccine. Study-wide findings and caveats: Donor demographics were predominantly white British with a female majority; clonal diversity may be underestimated. Baseline testing showed seropositivity in only 6 or 7 AZD1222 recipients.

TCRdb's copy holds only in-frame clones and misses some; the assay was immunoSEQ multiplex PCR. The sample comprises about 270,000 clones, 85% to 95% of which are singletons, and approximately 0.52% rests with the top ten. Comments on this clone: Antigen unknown.

V was cut by 4 bases and J by 2 bases, with 12 bases left in between. CDR3 length equals 14 residues. Germline lookup yields CDR1 ENHRY and CDR2 SYGVKD. The chain combines TRBV10-3 with TRBJ2-7; D possibly corresponds to TRBD1 (5 bases). The sequence was obtained from an adult who received the AZD1222 COVID-19 vaccine. This sample comprised peripheral blood, obtained 28 days after the second AZD1222 dose. The DNA of the CDR3 is TGTGCCATCAGTGGGGGCGCCGCGACCTACGAGCAGTACTTC. Protein product: CAISGGAATYEQYF.